These T cell receptor beta chains were read from a single sample in a study of identical twins. TCRdb itself ran the 5' RACE reads through MiXCR, one entry per CDR3 protein. This sample has approximately 300,000 distinct CDR3 sequences; just under 9.5% occur once, and the top ten carry about 7.1%. The sample also formed part of further work on yellow fever vaccine responses in identical twins.

The sequencing sample was made of CD8+ T cells sorted from blood. Receptors originate from a woman under 30 in good health. Each CDR3 is given without its conserved first and last residue. The D gene is left open where the match is weak.

-	TRBJ2-5	TRBV20-1	SARDGMGPKRLQLRETQY
-	TRBJ2-7	TRBV20-1	SARLLEGRGSDYEQY
-	TRBJ2-4	TRBV5-6	ASSSIAKNIQY
TRBD2	TRBJ2-7	TRBV20-1	SARLAGAHEQY
-	TRBJ2-7	TRBV7-2	ASSLEFYEQY
TRBD1	TRBJ2-2	TRBV6-6	ASSSGGGELF
-	TRBJ2-7	TRBV12-3/TRBV12-4	ASTPGPRHEQY
-	TRBJ1-2	TRBV28	ASSLGRDVYGYT
TRBD1	TRBJ1-2	TRBV7-9	ASSLEAGGDYGYT
-	TRBJ2-7	TRBV6-5	ASSYSTLGGYEQY
TRBD2	TRBJ2-7	TRBV29-1	SALDRGGTSGSTGYEQY
TRBD2	TRBJ2-3	TRBV3-1	ASSQEGRASDTQY
-	TRBJ2-7	TRBV27	ASSLPGGLVGEQY
-	TRBJ2-1	TRBV28	ASRGEGGGNEQF
-	TRBJ2-7	TRBV27	ASSLSSGTSYEQY
TRBD1	TRBJ2-1	TRBV5-4	ASSLRTGSYNEQF
TRBD1	TRBJ1-2	TRBV27	ASSLGGTGSGYT
-	TRBJ2-5	TRBV27	ASSFDMGFETQY
-	TRBJ2-7	TRBV3-1	ASSQEPVAYEQY
TRBD2	TRBJ2-7	TRBV11-2	ASSFAGGFYEQY
-	TRBJ1-5	TRBV7-9	ASNRGVSGGSNQPQH
-	TRBJ2-5	TRBV25-1	ASSEQGWETQY
-	TRBJ2-5	TRBV7-9	ASRGTKMYQETQY
TRBD2	TRBJ2-2	TRBV7-8	ASSLDPQAGIETGELF
TRBD2	TRBJ2-6	TRBV27	ASSLSGTSGGSGANVLT
-	TRBJ2-1	TRBV2	ASTLGGSSYNEQF
TRBD2	TRBJ2-7	TRBV20-1	SARVPSGSYEQY
TRBD2	TRBJ2-1	TRBV12-3/TRBV12-4	ASSLNFIGVAGEYNNEQF
-	TRBJ1-1	TRBV20-1	SVTGPQRVAEAF
-	TRBJ1-1	TRBV6-6	ASNWGTEAF
TRBD2	TRBJ2-3	TRBV7-6	ASSSVGGSGGPTDTQY
-	TRBJ2-1	TRBV5-1	ASSLVSEYYNEQF
TRBD2	TRBJ2-1	TRBV4-2	ASSQVREGQF
-	TRBJ2-5	TRBV29-1	SVEDPGTANSLETQY
TRBD2	TRBJ2-7	TRBV4-2	ASSQTAGLNYEQY
TRBD2	TRBJ2-5	TRBV27	ASMGGVAGDQETQY
TRBD1	TRBJ2-7	TRBV30	AWAGQAGYSSYEQY
-	TRBJ1-5	TRBV6-1	ASSETRNQPQH
TRBD2	TRBJ2-1	TRBV7-2	ASSFSGTSLYNEQF
-	TRBJ2-7	TRBV6-2/TRBV6-3	ASNPGSSYEQY
-	TRBJ2-3	TRBV27	ASSIRWADTQY
-	TRBJ2-1	TRBV2	ASSDAYNEQF
-	TRBJ1-1	TRBV12-3/TRBV12-4	ASRGPYDTDTEAF
TRBD1	TRBJ2-1	TRBV4-2	ASSQITGDYNEQF
-	TRBJ2-3	TRBV24-1	ATGSGAADTQY
-	TRBJ2-7	TRBV4-3	ASSQDFGGNYEQY
-	TRBJ1-1	TRBV5-1	ASSPTEVDTEAF
-	TRBJ2-3	TRBV27	ATIPGQEADTQY
TRBD1	TRBJ2-1	TRBV6-1	ASSEPLTGALEF
TRBD1	TRBJ2-7	TRBV12-3/TRBV12-4	ASSGWDRDHEQY